The 11 T cell receptor beta chains below come from one sample, sequenced in a study of OX40 agonist ivuxolimab in advanced cancers. The repertoire was sequenced with immunoSEQ multiplex PCR; TCRdb's copy has only in-frame clones and lacks some. The sample carries 60,000 to 75,000 clones, about 82% recorded once. Sequencing was performed on CD4+ or CD8+ T cells sorted from blood, taken in a trial of the OX40 agonist ivuxolimab. The source of these receptors is an adult with an advanced solid tumor such as melanoma, head and neck, liver or kidney cancer.

V is TRBV6-5 and J is TRBJ2-6; unclear D gene. The CDR3 length is 16 residues. Trimming left V 2 bases short and J 0 bases short, with 8 bases between. Germline V gene lookup returns CDR1 MNHEY and CDR2 SVGAGI. CDR3 sequence reads: CASSYGHPSGANVLTF. As DNA, the CDR3 is TGTGCCAGCAGTTACGGGCACCCCTCTGGGGCCAACGTCCTGACTTTC.

The chain links TRBV9 to TRBJ1-3; 7 bases align to TRBD1. CDR3 size: 15 residues. Germline V lookup: CDR1 SGDLS, CDR2 YYNGEE. Trimming took 4 bases from V and 3 from J; bases not matched to a gene: 7. CDR3 nucleotides: TGTGCCAGCAGCTTACAGGGGTTCGGTGGAAACACCATATATTTT. Protein product: CASSLQGFGGNTIYF.

The gene calls are TRBV9 and TRBJ2-1, with 9 bases aligning to TRBD2. CDR1 is SGDLS and CDR2 is YYNGEE in the germline V gene. The CDR3 is 17 amino acids. J gave up 7 bases and V 0 bases, and 11 bases lay outside the gene matches. CDR3 sequence: CASSVGPRAGGWNEQFF. The CDR3 DNA reads TGTGCCAGCAGCGTAGGCCCTCGAGCGGGGGGTTGGAATGAGCAGTTCTTC.

The chain carries TRBV7-2 and TRBJ1-2; D is ambiguous. The CDR3 has 14 residues. Germline values: CDR1 SGHTA, CDR2 FQGNSA. Deletions cut 1 base from V and 0 bases from J, with 6 bases between. CDR3 residues: CASSLETANYGYTF. The CDR3 DNA sequence: TGTGCCAGCAGCTTAGAGACGGCTAACTATGGCTACACCTTC. Filled out from reference TRBV7-2 and TRBJ1-2, the complete variable domain reads GAGVSQSPSNKVTEKGKDVELRCDPISGHTALYWYRQSLGQGLEFLIYFQGNSAPDKSGLPSDRFSAERTGGSVSTLTIQRTQQEDSAVYLCASSLETANYGYTFGSGTRLTVV.

The chain has TRBV10-1 and TRBJ2-5, with D tentatively TRBD1 (6 bases). CDR1 is WNHNN, CDR2 SYGVQD, per germline (reference sequence). V was cut by 7 bases and J by 5 bases, with 17 bases left in between. This CDR3 contains 14 residues. The CDR3 coding sequence is TGCGCCAGCACCGACCGGCACAGGGCCGAGACCCAGTACTTC. Its translation is CASTDRHRAETQYF.

This clone was recorded a few times. The chain is built from TRBV7-9 and TRBJ2-5; 15 bases are shared with TRBD2. Germline V gene lookup returns CDR1 SEHNR and CDR2 FQNEAQ (reference sequence). CDR3 size: 16 residues. J gave up 4 bases and V 6 bases, and 6 bases lay outside the gene matches. This CDR3 reads CASSFGLAGGPETQYF. DNA for the CDR3: TGTGCCAGCAGTTTCGGACTAGCGGGGGGGCCAGAGACCCAGTACTTC. The variable domain in full, completed from reference TRBV7-9 and TRBJ2-5, reads DTGVSQNPRHKITKRGQNVTFRCDPISEHNRLYWYRQTLGQGPEFLTYFQNEAQLEKSRLLSDRFSAERPKGSFSTLEIQRTEQGDSAMYLCASSFGLAGGPETQYFGPGTRLLVL.

The gene calls are TRBV4-1 and TRBJ1-6, with unresolved D. The CDR3 covers 17 residues. Trimming cost V 0 bases and J 5 bases, with 14 bases left between them. The V gene's germline CDR1 is MGHRA and CDR2 YSYEKL. The CDR3 bases are TGCGCCAGCAGCCAAGAATCGGGAGGTCTAAATAATTCACCCCTCCACTTT. The encoded protein is CASSQESGGLNNSPLHF.

CDR3 coding DNA: TGCAGCGTTGAAGGTTTGCAGGGGGCGTGGAACACTGAAGCTTTCTTT. Amino acid sequence: CSVEGLQGAWNTEAFF. J is TRBJ1-1 and V is TRBV29-1; 8 bases are a match to TRBD1. The CDR3 totals 16 residues. V gave up 1 base and J gave up 1 base; unmatched junction bases: 8. The germline V gene encodes CDR1 SQVTM and CDR2 ANQGSEA.

This rearrangement joins TRBV5-1 to TRBJ2-1; TRBD1 agrees at 7 bases. Trimming removed 0 bases from V and 0 bases from J; junction bases left unmatched: 9. This CDR3 region has 18 residues. The germline V gene has CDR1 SGHRS and CDR2 YFSETQ. CDR3 bases: TGCGCCAGCAGCTTGGGCCGAAAGACAGGGAGCTCCTACAATGAGCAGTTCTTC. The encoded protein is CASSLGRKTGSSYNEQFF.

The chain recombines TRBV14 with TRBJ2-7, with TRBD2 as a possible D gene (5 bases). The CDR3 runs 14 residues. With 2 bases removed from V and 2 bases from J, the gap between germline ends came to 10 bases. Per the germline V gene, CDR1 is SGHDN and CDR2 is FVKESK. The CDR3, as DNA: TGTGCCAGCAGCCAACTAGCCCCACCCTACGAGCAGTACTTC. Residues: CASSQLAPPYEQYF. The full variable domain, rest sourced from reference TRBV14 and TRBJ2-7, is EAGVTQFPSHSVIEKGQTVTLRCDPISGHDNLYWYRRVMGKEIKFLLHFVKESKQDESGMPNNRFLAERTGGTYSTLKVQPAELEDSGVYFCASSQLAPPYEQYFGPGTRLTVT.

The rearrangement joins TRBV5-1 to TRBJ2-7; TRBD1 might be the D (6 bases). With 4 bases removed from V and 4 bases from J, the gap between germline ends came to 12 bases. This CDR3 has 13 residues. Germline V gives CDR1 SGHRS, CDR2 YFSETQ. As DNA, the CDR3 is TGCGCCAGCAGCGACGGACAGACATACGAGCAGTACTTC. It translates to CASSDGQTYEQYF. Full variable domain (outside the CDR3, taken from reference TRBV5-1 and TRBJ2-7): KAGVTQTPRYLIKTRGQQVTLSCSPISGHRSVSWYQQTPGQGLQFLFEYFSETQRNKGNFPGRFSGRQFSNSRSEMNVSTLELGDSALYLCASSDGQTYEQYFGPGTRLTVT.